There are a few counts of the clone carrying this T cell receptor (beta chain). The antigen remains unidentified. Aged 18 to 65, the patients had hyperthyroidism that was newly diagnosed and had lasted under 2 months. Amplification of TCR beta CDR3 regions used RNA as the template. An initial round of RT-PCR targeting the TCR CDR3 relied on the HTBI primer set. TCRdb reprocessed the multiplex PCR reads with MiXCR, giving one entry per CDR3 protein. The sample carries fewer than 850,000 distinct CDR3 sequences, 17% recorded once. This sample is part of a study of T cells in Graves' hyperthyroidism and ophthalmopathy. Germline V lookup: CDR1 SGHDN, CDR2 FVKESK. This CDR3 is 14 amino acids long. The V gene lost 1 base and the J gene lost 7 bases, with 11 bases spanning the gap. Notes on the study in general: Appearing also in blood were most of the thyroid clonotypes expanded above 0.001.

V is TRBV14 and J is TRBJ2-1, with D possibly being TRBD1 (5 bases). The sequence was collected from a man aged 50-59 years with Graves' hyperthyroidism. The sample taken for sequencing was blood. CDR3 DNA: TGTGCCAGCAGCCAAGCCGGCAGGGTGAATGAGCAGTTCTTC. Amino acid sequence: CASSQAGRVNEQFF.